This TCR beta chain was found in a study of blood T cell repertoires in COVID-19. Germline V gene sequence: CDR1 SGHKS, CDR2 YYEKEE (reference sequence). The CDR3 contains 12 residues. V dropped 3 bases and J dropped 5 bases, with 9 bases sitting between them. Methods used by the authors: Reference gene primer amplification yielded estimated nucleated cell counts. Clones were sequenced by immunoSEQ multiplex PCR, and TCRdb holds only the in-frame ones, with some missing. V and J calls and clone size follow that table, whereas D and trimming were derived from the DNA. The repertoire holds hundreds of thousands of clones, with approximately 88% as singletons. Ages ranged from 18 to 89 years, with residence in around 24 US areas. Recovered Cohort 3 donors showed two negative PCRs, clearance, or symptom resolution.

Sequencing used PBMCs or T cells enriched from blood (not recorded which). The rearrangement links TRBV5-5 to TRBJ2-7; D is possibly TRBD2 (5 bases). The sequence derives from a middle-aged woman who had recovered from COVID-19. CDR3 loop: CASSSGSHEQYF. CDR3 bases: TGTGCCAGCAGCTCGGGATCTCACGAGCAGTACTTC.